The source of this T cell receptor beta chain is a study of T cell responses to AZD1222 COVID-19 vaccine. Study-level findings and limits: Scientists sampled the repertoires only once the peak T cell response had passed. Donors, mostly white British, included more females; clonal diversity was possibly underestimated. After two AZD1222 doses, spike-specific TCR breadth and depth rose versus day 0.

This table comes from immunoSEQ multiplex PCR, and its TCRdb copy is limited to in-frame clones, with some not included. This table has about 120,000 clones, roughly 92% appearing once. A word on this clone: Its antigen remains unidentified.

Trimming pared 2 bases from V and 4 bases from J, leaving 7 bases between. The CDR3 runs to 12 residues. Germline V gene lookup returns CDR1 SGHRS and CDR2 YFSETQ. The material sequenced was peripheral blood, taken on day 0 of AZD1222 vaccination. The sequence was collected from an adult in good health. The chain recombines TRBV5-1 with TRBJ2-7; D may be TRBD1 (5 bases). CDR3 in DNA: TGCGCCAGCAGCTTAGGGGCATACGAGCAGTACTTC. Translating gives CASSLGAYEQYF. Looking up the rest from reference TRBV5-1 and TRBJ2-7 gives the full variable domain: KAGVTQTPRYLIKTRGQQVTLSCSPISGHRSVSWYQQTPGQGLQFLFEYFSETQRNKGNFPGRFSGRQFSNSRSEMNVSTLELGDSALYLCASSLGAYEQYFGPGTRLTVT.